This TCR beta chain came from a study of T-cell memory formation after mild COVID-19. With constant-segment primers, 5'RACE yielded cDNA libraries of TCR alpha and TCR beta that carried sample barcodes and UMIs. TCRdb itself ran the 5' RACE reads through MiXCR, one entry per CDR3 protein. Among around 220,000 distinct CDR3 sequences listed, around 15% were seen once. Study-level points and caveats: The pre-infection memory compartment contained some responding clones, suggesting cross-reactive memory joined.

This clonotype came up many times. The antigen is unknown. The CDR3 totals 12 residues. Germline loops: CDR1 SGDLS, CDR2 YYNGEE. V dropped 0 bases and J dropped 5 bases, with 6 bases sitting between them. V usage is TRBV9 and J usage is TRBJ2-7; D not resolved. The sample was PBMCs or a T cell subset sorted from them (not recorded which). The receptor comes from a man between 18 and 35 years old who had mild COVID-19 (a few samples of this study predate the infection). Cell type and time point are not known. CDR3 amino acids: CASSVESHEQYF. In DNA, the CDR3 is TGTGCCAGCAGCGTAGAATCCCACGAGCAGTACTTC.